This T cell receptor (beta chain) originates from a study of CD8 T cells in ankylosing spondylitis (dated by TCRdb to 2016 to 2017). In terms of the full investigation: The study profiled T cell receptor beta repertoires in healthy donors and ankylosing spondylitis patients to find disease-linked TCR variants. In total, the full study cohort was made up of some 110 healthy donors and about two dozen ankylosing spondylitis patients. Peripheral blood was sampled, and synovial fluid was also collected from ankylosing spondylitis patients. The investigation overall reported the following: A CD8+ phenotype was shown by the disease-linked clones, which were found at relatively low frequencies in peripheral blood. Blood from ankylosing spondylitis patients appeared to be characterized by a TCR beta motif made up of seven or eight highly homologous amino acid variants. The disease-linked clones were reported to be significantly enriched in matched synovial fluid samples from ankylosing spondylitis patients. Some of the motif variants had been reported before in the synovial fluid and blood of reactive arthritis patients, a finding that suggests common disease-initiation mechanisms.

Sequencing was performed on an Illumina HiSeq 2500. Quantitative 5'-RACE with molecular barcodes was used to prepare TCR beta libraries. The paper's processing steps were these. To identify disease-linked TCR variants, a new computational method was used, one built on a probabilistic model of VDJ rearrangement. TCRdb reanalyzed the raw reads on its own, using fastp at Q25 for trimming and MiXCR for clone calling, and kept in-frame beta chains. Rows merge per CDR3 protein into single entries with the most common DNA and genes. It is TCRdb's table, rather than the study itself, that gives the V and J calls and clone size. The sample table lists 250,000 to 350,000 distinct CDR3 sequences, less than 25% of them with a count of one. Roughly 3.6% of the sample is in the top ten clones. The cysteine opens and the phenylalanine closes a CDR3 of 15 amino acids. Only the CDR3 part of the read is kept: 45 bases, read in frame from the first base. The germline V gene provides CDR1 SGDLS and CDR2 YYNGEE. At the junction V is shortened by 0 bases and J by 2 bases; bases outside the gene matches: 4.

Note on this clonotype: Its antigen is unknown. No quality values exist for individual bases; no much larger clone is one base distant.

The sequence links TRBV9 to TRBJ2-7; 8 middle bases align to TRBD2. What was sequenced was blood, either unsorted or a sorted T cell fraction (not recorded which). This clonotype was sampled from a female donor with ankylosing spondylitis or in good health (not recorded which). The DNA is as follows: TGTGCCAGCAGCGTAGGGGTGCGGGGGGCCTACGAGCAGTACTTC. Translated, it gives CASSVGVRGAYEQYF.